The clone carrying this T cell receptor beta chain occurred a few times. This sample is drawn from a study of response to subunit inactivated influenza vaccine. CDR1 and CDR2 (germline): SGHRS, YFSETQ. Trimming cost V 8 bases and J 4 bases, with 13 bases left between them. The CDR3 totals 13 residues. TCRdb analysed the RT-PCR reads with MiXCR anew, one entry per CDR3 protein. The repertoire holds hundreds of thousands of distinct CDR3 sequences, with roughly 14% as singletons. The chain links TRBV5-1 to TRBJ1-3, with no clear D. The receptor's source is a man in his forties or fifties who received an inactivated influenza vaccine. The source was PBMCs from blood, collected less than 13 days after vaccination. In nucleotides, the CDR3 is TGCGCCAGTCGGACGGATATCGGAAACACCATATATTTT. Protein: CASRTDIGNTIYF.